This paragraph covers one TCR beta chain sequence. Its antigen is still unknown. V was pared by 1 base and J by 6 bases, with 19 bases between. CDR1 and CDR2 from the germline V gene are SGHAT and FQNNGV. CDR3 size: 16 residues. This record belongs to a study of cytomegalovirus exposure and HLA in healthy donors. Study information: The roughly 110 validation repertoires were reported in a later analysis to have been generated on the same platform as the approximately 700 first-cohort repertoires.

Study findings and constraints: In a later analysis, first-cohort TCR clusters were found to tend to co-occur in the approximately 120 validation repertoires. Among TCR beta chains, those listed as cytomegalovirus-associated numbered more than 150.

Here immunoSEQ multiplex PCR was the method, and the copy in TCRdb shows in-frame clones only, minus some. The table shows some 170,000 clones, with approximately 90% occurring only once. The sequence came from a woman aged 30 to 39 in good health and CMV-seronegative. Sequenced input: PBMCs. The V and J genes are TRBV11-2 and TRBJ2-7, with a weak D call TRBD1 (6 bases). The CDR3 reads CASSLVSRQDLTEQYF. The CDR3 coding sequence is TGTGCCAGCAGCTTAGTTTCAAGACAGGATTTGACCGAGCAGTACTTC.